The sequence of this T cell receptor beta chain was determined in a study of CD8 T cells in Susac syndrome. Both CD4+ and CD8+ T cells were negatively isolated, and TEMRA cells underwent FACS enrichment. The CDR3 consists of 13 residues. The germline V and J ends were trimmed by 10 bases and 3 bases, with 16 bases remaining between them. CDR1 ENHRY and CDR2 SYGVKD come from the germline V gene. RNA amounts of roughly 0.5 to 1 ug underwent reverse transcription with random hexamers. One entry per CDR3 protein, called by TCRdb with MiXCR from the immunoSEQ multiplex PCR reads. The table lists approximately 200,000 distinct CDR3 sequences, approximately 94% of them singletons.

Sequencing used CD4+ T cells from PBMCs. This sequence joins TRBV10-3 and TRBJ2-7, with D tentatively TRBD1 or TRBD2 (5 bases each). The TCR sequence derives from a human donor with multiple sclerosis. CDR3 sequence: CATVRGVGYEQYF. As DNA, the CDR3 is TGTGCCACCGTGAGAGGGGTGGGCTACGAGCAGTACTTC.